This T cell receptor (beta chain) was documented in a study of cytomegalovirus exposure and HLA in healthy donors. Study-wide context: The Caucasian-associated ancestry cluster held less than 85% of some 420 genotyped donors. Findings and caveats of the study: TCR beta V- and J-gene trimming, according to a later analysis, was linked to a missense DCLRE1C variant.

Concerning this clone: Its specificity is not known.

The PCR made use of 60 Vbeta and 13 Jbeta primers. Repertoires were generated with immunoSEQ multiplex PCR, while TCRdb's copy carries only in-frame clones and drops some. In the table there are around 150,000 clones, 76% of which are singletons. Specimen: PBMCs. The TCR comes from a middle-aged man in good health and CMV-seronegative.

This chain's CDR3 is CASSEHRTSDTYEQYF. The CDR3 DNA reads TGCGCCAGCAGTGAGCATAGGACTAGTGACACTTACGAGCAGTACTTC. The V and J genes are TRBV10-2 and TRBJ2-5, with 7 bases aligning to TRBD2. Near its end, the DNA agrees better with TRBJ2-7, so the J call may be wrong. The CDR3 runs to 16 residues. CDR1 is WSHSY and CDR2 is SAAADI in the germline V gene.